The source of this TCR beta chain is a study of shared clonotypes between healthy human individuals. Cells designated naive CD8 were CD45RO-negative and were positively selected for CCR7, with terminally differentiated effector memory CD45RA+ cells excluded. Points from the study as a whole: Investigators collected only blood, and repertoires in tissues likely differ.

This CDR3 has 12 residues. Germline CDR1 LNHNV, CDR2 YYDKDF (reference sequence). Trimming stripped 4 bases from V and 8 bases from J, with 9 bases between. Some 28,000 T cell genomes (around 200 ng DNA) went into each sorted-subset replicate. The table came from immunoSEQ multiplex PCR; TCRdb's copy has only in-frame clones and leaves some out. The sample lists roughly 2.1 million clones, just over 90% occurring once. Turning to this clone: The antigen is undetermined.

This sequence joins TRBV15 and TRBJ2-1; either TRBD1 or TRBD2 may fit D (5 bases each). The TCR comes from a man aged 18 to 29 in good health. Some clones in this sample may be carry-over from other donors' samples. What was sequenced was naive CD8+ T cells from PBMCs. The CDR3 region is CATSIRGDEQFF. Written as DNA, the CDR3 is TGTGCCACCAGCATACGGGGCGATGAGCAGTTCTTC.